The rows below give T cell receptor beta chains drawn from one sample of a study of T-cell reconstitution after alpha-beta-depleted transplantation in children. Each CDR3 protein gets one entry after TCRdb re-called the PCR reads with MiXCR. The sample lists around 600,000 distinct CDR3 sequences, roughly 17% seen once, with 1.1% in the top ten. The specimen was PBMCs from the stem cell graft donor, collected from the stem cell graft. Source of these receptors: a human donor who donated a stem cell graft to a child with acute myeloid leukemia. Each CDR3 is given with its conserved first and last residue. The D gene is left open where the match is weak. For some rows the clone size is stated as once, few or many, or as a class when expanded; others skip it.

J gene: TRBJ1-2
D gene: -
CDR3 length: 15
clone size: -
V gene: TRBV7-2
CDR3 protein: CASSFQGVAIYGYTF
CDR3 DNA: TGTGCCAGCAGCTTCCAGGGAGTGGCTATATATGGCTACACCTTC

J gene: TRBJ1-6
D gene: -
CDR3 length: 15
clone size: many
V gene: TRBV9
CDR3 protein: CASSEQGTYNSPLHF
CDR3 DNA: TGTGCCAGCAGCGAGCAGGGCACCTATAATTCACCCCTCCACTTT

J gene: TRBJ2-7
D gene: TRBD2
CDR3 length: 17
clone size: -
V gene: TRBV11-3
CDR3 protein: CASSSPSLAGPSGEQYF
CDR3 DNA: TGTGCCAGCAGTTCTCCCTCACTAGCGGGTCCTTCGGGGGAGCAGTACTTC

J gene: TRBJ2-1
D gene: -
CDR3 length: 12
clone size: once
V gene: TRBV30
CDR3 protein: CAWTHTYNEQFF
CDR3 DNA: TGTGCCTGGACCCACACCTACAATGAGCAGTTCTTC

J gene: TRBJ1-1
D gene: -
CDR3 length: 16
clone size: -
V gene: TRBV6-5
CDR3 protein: CASSYSRGALNTEAFF
CDR3 DNA: TGTGCCAGCAGTTACTCACGGGGAGCCCTGAACACTGAAGCTTTCTTT

J gene: TRBJ1-4
D gene: -
CDR3 length: 15
clone size: -
V gene: TRBV4-1
CDR3 protein: CASSLTTDYNEKLFF
CDR3 DNA: TGCGCCAGCAGCCTTACGACAGACTATAATGAAAAACTGTTTTTT

J gene: TRBJ1-5
D gene: -
CDR3 length: 13
clone size: many
V gene: TRBV21-1
CDR3 protein: CASSKSVNQPQHF
CDR3 DNA: TGTGCCAGCAGCAAAAGCGTCAATCAGCCCCAGCATTTT

J gene: TRBJ2-5
D gene: TRBD2
CDR3 length: 16
clone size: -
V gene: TRBV6-5
CDR3 protein: CASSYSTSGGEGTQYF
CDR3 DNA: TGTGCCAGCAGTTACTCAACTAGCGGGGGGGAGGGGACCCAGTACTTC

J gene: TRBJ1-5
D gene: TRBD1
CDR3 length: 15
clone size: many
V gene: TRBV15
CDR3 protein: CATSRTQGTNQPQHF
CDR3 DNA: TGTGCCACCAGCAGGACACAGGGGACGAATCAGCCCCAGCATTTT

J gene: TRBJ2-5
D gene: -
CDR3 length: 19
clone size: few
V gene: TRBV7-3
CDR3 protein: CASSLFPGSTASGAETQYF
CDR3 DNA: TGTGCCAGCAGCTTATTCCCTGGTTCTACCGCGTCCGGGGCCGAGACCCAGTACTTC

J gene: TRBJ1-6
D gene: -
CDR3 length: 15
clone size: few
V gene: TRBV5-5
CDR3 protein: CASSITVSYNSPLHF
CDR3 DNA: TGTGCCAGCAGCATTACTGTCTCCTATAATTCACCCCTCCACTTT

J gene: TRBJ1-5
D gene: -
CDR3 length: 14
clone size: -
V gene: TRBV10-1
CDR3 protein: CASSESLGVRPQHF
CDR3 DNA: TGCGCCAGCAGTGAGTCGTTAGGAGTACGGCCCCAGCATTTT

J gene: TRBJ1-2
D gene: -
CDR3 length: 15
clone size: few
V gene: TRBV7-2
CDR3 protein: CASSLGRTENYGYTF
CDR3 DNA: TGTGCCAGCAGCTTAGGTCGTACAGAGAACTATGGCTACACCTTC

J gene: TRBJ2-2
D gene: TRBD1
CDR3 length: 15
clone size: -
V gene: TRBV5-5
CDR3 protein: CASSSQGADTGELFF
CDR3 DNA: TGTGCCAGCAGCTCACAGGGGGCGGACACCGGGGAGCTGTTTTTT

J gene: TRBJ1-2
D gene: TRBD1
CDR3 length: 14
clone size: -
V gene: TRBV5-1
CDR3 protein: CASSLRGRGIGYTF
CDR3 DNA: TGCGCCAGCAGCTTGAGGGGGCGAGGTATTGGCTACACCTTC